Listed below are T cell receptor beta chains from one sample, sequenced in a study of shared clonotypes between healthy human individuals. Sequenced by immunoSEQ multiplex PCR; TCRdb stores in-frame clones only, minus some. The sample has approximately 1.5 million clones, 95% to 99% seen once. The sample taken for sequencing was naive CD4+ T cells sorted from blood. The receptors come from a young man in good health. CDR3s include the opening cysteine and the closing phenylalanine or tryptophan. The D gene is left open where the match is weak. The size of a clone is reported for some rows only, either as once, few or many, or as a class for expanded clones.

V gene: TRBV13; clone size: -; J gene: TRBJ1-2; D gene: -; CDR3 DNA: TGTGCCAGCAGCTTAGTATCCCTCAGATACGTGTCTGGCTACACCTTC; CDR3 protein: CASSLVSLRYVSGYTF
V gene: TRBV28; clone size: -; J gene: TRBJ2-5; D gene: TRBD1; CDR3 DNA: TGTGCCAGCAGTGGGGGACAGGGGGAGTTTGAGACCCAGTACTTC; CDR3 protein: CASSGGQGEFETQYF
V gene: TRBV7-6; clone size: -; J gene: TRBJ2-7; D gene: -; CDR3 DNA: TGTGCCAGCAGCTTAGCGGAGGCCCCCTACGAGCAGTACTTC; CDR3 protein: CASSLAEAPYEQYF
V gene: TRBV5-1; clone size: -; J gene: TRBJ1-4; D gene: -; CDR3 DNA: TGCGCCAGCAGCTTGACAGGGGAAAAACTGTTTTTT; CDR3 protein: CASSLTGEKLFF
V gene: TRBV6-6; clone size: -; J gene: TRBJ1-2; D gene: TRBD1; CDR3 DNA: TGTGCCAGCAGTGACCCGGGACAGTCTGGCTACACCTTC; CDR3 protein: CASSDPGQSGYTF
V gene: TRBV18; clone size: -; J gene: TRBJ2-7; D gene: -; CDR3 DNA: TGTGCCAGCTCACCGAACTACGAGCAGTACTTC; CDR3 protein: CASSPNYEQYF
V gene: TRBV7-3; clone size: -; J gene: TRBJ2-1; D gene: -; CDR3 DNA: TGTGCCAGCAGCTTAATCTCTCCAGGTTCATCCAAAAAGAGCTCCTACAATGAGCAGTTCTTC; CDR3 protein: CASSLISPGSSKKSSYNEQFF
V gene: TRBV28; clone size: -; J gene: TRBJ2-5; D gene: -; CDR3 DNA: TGTGCCAGCAGACCTGACCCCAGGGTCCAAGAGACCCAGTACTTC; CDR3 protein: CASRPDPRVQETQYF
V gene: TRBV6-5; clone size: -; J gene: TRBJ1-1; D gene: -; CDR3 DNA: TGTGCCAGCAGACAAACACAGTTCATGAAGACTGAAGCTTTCTTT; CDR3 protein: CASRQTQFMKTEAFF
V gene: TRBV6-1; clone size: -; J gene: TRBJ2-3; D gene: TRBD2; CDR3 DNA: TGTGCCAGCAGTGAAAAGAGACTAGCGGGAGGGAATCCTAGCACAGATACGCAGTATTTT; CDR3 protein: CASSEKRLAGGNPSTDTQYF
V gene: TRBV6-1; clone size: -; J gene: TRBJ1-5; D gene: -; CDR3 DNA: TGTGCCAGCAGTGAAGCGACCCGGGGTTGGCAGCCCCAGCATTTT; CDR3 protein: CASSEATRGWQPQHF
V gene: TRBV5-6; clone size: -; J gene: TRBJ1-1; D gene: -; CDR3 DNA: TGTGCCAGCAGCTATAAAAGGGGCAGCTGGAACACTGAAGCTTTCTTT; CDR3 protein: CASSYKRGSWNTEAFF
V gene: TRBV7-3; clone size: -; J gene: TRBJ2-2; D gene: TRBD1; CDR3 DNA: TGTGCCAGCAGCGTCTTCGGGCTGGGACAGGGGGCTCCCACCGGGGAGCTGTTTTTT; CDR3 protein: CASSVFGLGQGAPTGELFF
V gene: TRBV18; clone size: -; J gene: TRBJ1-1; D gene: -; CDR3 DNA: TGTGCCAGCTCACCAATTAGGAGCACTGAAGCTTTCTTT; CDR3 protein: CASSPIRSTEAFF
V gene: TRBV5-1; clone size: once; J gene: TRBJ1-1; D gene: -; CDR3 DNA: TGCGCCAGCAGCTTGGGCGGACGGGATGGTGAAGCTTTCTTT; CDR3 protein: CASSLGGRDGEAFF
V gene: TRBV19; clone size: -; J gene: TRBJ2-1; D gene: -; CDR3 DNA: TGTGCCAGTAGTACCCGAGGGGTATCATACAATGAGCAGTTCTTC; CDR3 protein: CASSTRGVSYNEQFF
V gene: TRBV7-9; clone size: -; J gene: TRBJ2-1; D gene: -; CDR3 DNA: TGTGCCAGCAGCTTTTTTTCCGACACTTCCTACAATGAGCAGTTCTTC; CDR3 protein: CASSFFSDTSYNEQFF
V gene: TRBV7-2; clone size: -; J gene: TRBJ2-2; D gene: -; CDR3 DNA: TGTGCCAGCAGCTTAGTAGTCTCCAACACCGGGGAGCTGTTTTTT; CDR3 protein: CASSLVVSNTGELFF
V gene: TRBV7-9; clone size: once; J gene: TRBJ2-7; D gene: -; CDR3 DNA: TGTGCCAGCGGTCGGAGCCCATTTGATTACGAGCAGTACTTC; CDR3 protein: CASGRSPFDYEQYF
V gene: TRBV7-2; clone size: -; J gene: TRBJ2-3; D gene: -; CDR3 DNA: TGTGCCAGCAGCTTAGAACAGTGGAGCACAGATACGCAGTATTTT; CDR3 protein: CASSLEQWSTDTQYF
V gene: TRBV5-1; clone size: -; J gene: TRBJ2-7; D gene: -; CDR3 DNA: TGCGCCAGCAGCTCACCGGACAACCGGGGGGAGCAGTACTTC; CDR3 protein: CASSSPDNRGEQYF
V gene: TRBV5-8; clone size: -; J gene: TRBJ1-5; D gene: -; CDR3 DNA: TGTGCCAGCAGCCCCTTTGACCCTTTCAATCAGCCCCAGCATTTT; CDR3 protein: CASSPFDPFNQPQHF
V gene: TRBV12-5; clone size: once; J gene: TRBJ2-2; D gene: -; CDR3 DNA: TGTGCTAGCCGAGAGGGGGAGTTCACCGGGGAGCTGTTTTTT; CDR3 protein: CASREGEFTGELFF
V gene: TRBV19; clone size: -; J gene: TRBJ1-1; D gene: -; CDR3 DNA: TGTGCCAGTAGTTCCCAATCATGGAACACTGAAGCTTTCTTT; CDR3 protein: CASSSQSWNTEAFF
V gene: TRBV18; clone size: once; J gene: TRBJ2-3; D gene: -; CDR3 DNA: TGTGCCAGCTCTGGTCCAGATACGCAGTATTTT; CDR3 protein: CASSGPDTQYF
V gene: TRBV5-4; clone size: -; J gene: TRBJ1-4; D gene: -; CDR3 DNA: TGTGCCAGCAGCTTGGAGCCAGGCTCGGGAGCTAATGAAAAACTGTTTTTT; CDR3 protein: CASSLEPGSGANEKLFF